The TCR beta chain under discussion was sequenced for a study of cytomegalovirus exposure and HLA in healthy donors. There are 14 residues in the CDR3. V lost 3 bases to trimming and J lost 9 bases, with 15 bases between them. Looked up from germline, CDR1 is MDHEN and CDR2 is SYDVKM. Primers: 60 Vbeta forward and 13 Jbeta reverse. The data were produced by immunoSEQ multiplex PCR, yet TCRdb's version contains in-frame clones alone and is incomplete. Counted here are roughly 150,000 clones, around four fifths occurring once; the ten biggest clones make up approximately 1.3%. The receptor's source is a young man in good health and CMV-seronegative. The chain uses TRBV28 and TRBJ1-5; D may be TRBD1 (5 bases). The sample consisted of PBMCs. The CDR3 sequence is CASSLRQSWRPQHF. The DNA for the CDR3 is TGTGCCAGCAGTTTGAGACAGTCGTGGAGGCCCCAGCATTTT.